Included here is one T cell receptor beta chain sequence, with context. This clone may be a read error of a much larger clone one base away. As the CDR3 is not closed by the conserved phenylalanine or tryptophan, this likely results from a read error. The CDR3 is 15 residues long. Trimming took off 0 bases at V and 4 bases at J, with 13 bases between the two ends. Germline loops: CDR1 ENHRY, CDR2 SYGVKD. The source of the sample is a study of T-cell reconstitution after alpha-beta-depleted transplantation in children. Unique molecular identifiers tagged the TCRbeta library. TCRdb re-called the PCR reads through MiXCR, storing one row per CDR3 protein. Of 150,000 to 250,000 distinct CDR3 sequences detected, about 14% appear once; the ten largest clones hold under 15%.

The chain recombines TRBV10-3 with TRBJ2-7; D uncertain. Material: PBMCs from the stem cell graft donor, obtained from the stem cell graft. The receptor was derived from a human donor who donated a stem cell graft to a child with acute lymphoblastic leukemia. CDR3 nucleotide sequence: TGTGCCATCAGTGAGTCTGGGGATTTGGCGTACGAGCAGTACTTG. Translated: CAISESGDLAYEQYL.